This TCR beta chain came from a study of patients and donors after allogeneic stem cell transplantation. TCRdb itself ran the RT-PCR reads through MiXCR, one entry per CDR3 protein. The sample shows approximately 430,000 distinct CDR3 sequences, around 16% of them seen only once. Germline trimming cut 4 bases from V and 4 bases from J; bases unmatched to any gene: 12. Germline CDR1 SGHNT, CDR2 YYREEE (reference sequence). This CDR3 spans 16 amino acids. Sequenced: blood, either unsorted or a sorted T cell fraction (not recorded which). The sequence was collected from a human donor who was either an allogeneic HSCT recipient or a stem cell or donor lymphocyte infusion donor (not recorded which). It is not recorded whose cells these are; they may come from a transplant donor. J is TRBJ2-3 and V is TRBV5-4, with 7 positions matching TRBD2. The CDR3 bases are TGTGCCAGCAGCCCGGATGTCGGGAGGATCCCAGATACGCAGTATTTT. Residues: CASSPDVGRIPDTQYF.